This passage covers 24 T cell receptor beta chains from one sample sequenced in a study of cytomegalovirus exposure and HLA in healthy donors. The PCR was carried out with 60 Vbeta primers and 13 Jbeta primers. Profiling relied on immunoSEQ multiplex PCR, and the TCRdb table lists in-frame clones only, not all of them. The sample includes around 140,000 clones, 75% to 85% of them seen just once. Sequencing input: PBMCs. The receptors here all came from a woman aged 18-29 years in good health and CMV-seropositive.

The chain uses TRBV30 and TRBJ1-3; D is unresolved. The CDR3 has 11 residues. V was cut by 5 bases and J by 6 bases, with 8 bases left in between. Germline V lookup: CDR1 GTSNPN, CDR2 SVGIG (reference sequence). The CDR3 spells CAWGRENTIYF. DNA of the CDR3: TGTGCCTGGGGACGGGAAAACACCATATATTTT.

This clone was recorded only once. The chain uses TRBV19 and TRBJ2-7, with D tentatively TRBD2 (6 bases). Germline CDR1 and CDR2: LNHDA and SQIVND (reference sequence). This CDR3 has 14 residues. V shed 5 bases and J shed 2 bases, with 13 bases lying between them. The CDR3 nucleotides are TGTGCCAGTAGTGGGACTGCGAACCCCTACGAGCAGTACTTC. Encoded protein: CASSGTANPYEQYF.

The chain has TRBV19 and TRBJ1-6; the D is unclear. Trimming took 2 bases from V and 8 from J, leaving 10 bases between them. This CDR3 has 14 residues. Per germline, CDR1 LNHDA and CDR2 SQIVND (reference sequence). Here the CDR3 DNA reads TGTGCCAGTAGTATAACCGGGTTTTATTCACCCCTCCACTTT. Residues: CASSITGFYSPLHF. The full variable domain, with the rest looked up from reference TRBV19 and TRBJ1-6, is DGGITQSPKYLFRKEGQNVTLSCEQNLNHDAMYWYRQDPGQGLRLIYYSQIVNDFQKGDIAEGYSVSREKKESFPLTVTSAQKNPTAFYLCASSITGFYSPLHFGNGTRLTVT.

This sequence joins TRBV7-2 and TRBJ2-1; D may be TRBD2 (6 bases). This CDR3 has 14 amino acids. Germline V lookup: CDR1 SGHTA, CDR2 FQGNSA. With 5 bases removed from V and 8 bases from J, the gap between germline ends came to 16 bases. This CDR3 reads CASSPRLVRDEQFF. CDR3 in DNA: TGTGCCAGCAGCCCTCGACTAGTTCGGGATGAGCAGTTCTTC.

This clone showed up just once. V and J are TRBV2 and TRBJ2-1; a weak D match, TRBD1 (6 bases). The CDR3 spans 16 residues. Germline values: CDR1 SNHLY, CDR2 FYNNEI. V lost 5 bases and J 6 bases, leaving 20 bases between the germline ends. Written as DNA, the CDR3 is TGTGCCAGCAGTCCTCCCCCTTCGACAGGCGCCAATGAGCAGTTCTTC. It codes for CASSPPPSTGANEQFF.

The rearrangement uses TRBV2 and TRBJ2-7; D may be TRBD1 (5 bases). Per germline, CDR1 SNHLY and CDR2 FYNNEI. Trimming left V 5 bases short and J 11 bases short, with 16 bases between. The CDR3 consists of 12 residues. In DNA, the CDR3 is TGTGCCAGCAGTAACCCACAGGCATCGAAGTACTTC. Residues: CASSNPQASKYF.

The rearrangement links TRBV6-1 to TRBJ1-2; 8 positions agree with TRBD1. The V gene's germline CDR1 is MNHNS and CDR2 SASEGT. The CDR3 extends over 14 amino acids. The V segment lost 8 bases and the J segment 2 bases; nucleotides outside the gene matches: 7. The CDR3 loop reads CASEARQGNYGYTF. The DNA of the CDR3 is TGTGCCAGCGAGGCCCGACAGGGGAACTATGGCTACACCTTC.

The chain carries TRBV11-2 and TRBJ1-6; 7 nucleotides agree with TRBD1. V lost 3 bases, J lost 6 bases, and 5 bases stayed unmatched. This CDR3 is built from 15 residues. Germline lookup yields CDR1 SGHAT and CDR2 FQNNGV. CDR3 sequence: CASSFKGAPNSPLHF. Written as DNA, the CDR3 is TGTGCCAGCAGCTTCAAGGGGGCCCCTAATTCACCCCTCCACTTT.

This clone has just a few counts. This chain uses TRBV19 with TRBJ2-7, with D perhaps matching TRBD1 (7 bases). CDR1 LNHDA and CDR2 SQIVND come from the germline V gene (reference sequence). The V end lost 5 bases, the J end lost 7 bases, and 21 bases lay between the germline ends. The CDR3 runs 15 residues. The CDR3 loop reads CASSPLTGVAGEQYF. The CDR3 DNA reads TGTGCCAGTAGTCCCCTTACAGGGGTGGCGGGGGAGCAGTACTTC.

V and J are TRBV4-3 and TRBJ1-5; unclear D gene. Trimming pared 1 base from V and 2 bases from J, leaving 12 bases between. The germline gives CDR1 LGHNA, CDR2 YSLEER. The CDR3 has 16 residues. This CDR3 reads CASSQATGGGNQPQHF. The CDR3 DNA follows: TGCGCCAGCAGCCAAGCCACGGGTGGCGGCAATCAGCCCCAGCATTTT.

This chain joins TRBV5-1 and TRBJ2-5; possibly TRBD2 for D (7 bases). The length of the CDR3 is 17 residues. CDR1 and CDR2 from the germline V gene are SGHRS and YFSETQ. Trimming left V 7 bases short and J 2 bases short, with 24 bases between. The CDR3 loop is CASALQGRGGWQETQYF. The CDR3 DNA sequence: TGCGCCAGCGCTCTCCAAGGGAGGGGGGGGTGGCAAGAGACCCAGTACTTC.

Of note for this clone: The sample carries other DNA sequences with the same CDR3. J is TRBJ1-1 and V is TRBV7-9; no clear D gene. Trimming took 1 base from V and 3 from J, leaving 6 bases between them. CDR3 length equals 13 residues. The V gene's germline CDR1 is SEHNR and CDR2 FQNEAQ (reference sequence). The CDR3 protein is CASSLVRDTEAFF. CDR3 bases: TGTGCCAGCAGCTTAGTGCGGGACACTGAAGCTTTCTTT.

The rearrangement links TRBV7-9 to TRBJ2-1, with D possibly TRBD1 on 5 matching bases. In germline, CDR1 is SEHNR, CDR2 FQNEAQ (reference sequence). V lost 2 bases to trimming and J lost 6 bases, with 17 bases between them. CDR3 size: 16 residues. The CDR3 reads CASSLSLGLGFNEQFF. The CDR3 DNA is TGTGCCAGCAGCTTAAGTTTGGGGCTAGGTTTCAATGAGCAGTTCTTC.

In this sample, this clone turned up a few times. J is TRBJ2-7 and V is TRBV14; D is undetermined. Germline loops: CDR1 SGHDN, CDR2 FVKESK. The CDR3 extends over 15 amino acids. Trimming shortened V by 1 base and J by 1 base, and 11 bases separated the two germline ends. CDR3 nucleotide sequence: TGTGCCAGCAGCCAAGGATTGCAGATATCCTACGAGCAGTACTTC. Its protein product is CASSQGLQISYEQYF. Based on the CDR3 plus reference TRBV14 and TRBJ2-7, the full variable domain is EAGVTQFPSHSVIEKGQTVTLRCDPISGHDNLYWYRRVMGKEIKFLLHFVKESKQDESGMPNNRFLAERTGGTYSTLKVQPAELEDSGVYFCASSQGLQISYEQYFGPGTRLTVT.

The chain employs TRBV9 and TRBJ2-1; D not resolved. CDR1 and CDR2 (germline): SGDLS, YYNGEE. V lost 0 bases, J lost 3 bases, and 13 bases lay in between. The CDR3 runs 16 residues. CDR3 sequence (DNA): TGTGCCAGCAGCGTAGGATCCAGCGATCTCTACAATGAGCAGTTCTTC. It yields the protein CASSVGSSDLYNEQFF.

This clone was counted between two and nine times. The chain employs TRBV6-1 and TRBJ2-6, with D hard to call. In germline, CDR1 is MNHNS, CDR2 SASEGT. The V and J ends lost 1 base and 0 bases respectively, with 4 bases between them. The CDR3 has 15 amino acids. CDR3 sequence reads: CASSEGSSGANVLTF. The CDR3 DNA reads TGTGCCAGCAGTGAAGGGAGCTCTGGGGCCAACGTCCTGACTTTC.

The count of this clone is one. V is TRBV30 and J is TRBJ2-7, with 10 bases that match TRBD1. V shed 2 bases, J shed 6 bases, and the junction held 4 bases outside the gene matches. The germline CDR1 and CDR2 sequences are GTSNPN and SVGIG (reference sequence). The CDR3 totals 13 residues. Here the CDR3 reads CAWSRDRGIEQYF. The DNA for the CDR3 is TGTGCCTGGAGTCGGGACAGGGGTATCGAGCAGTACTTC.

The V and J genes are TRBV4-3 and TRBJ2-2, with D tentatively TRBD1 (6 bases). The germline V gene encodes CDR1 LGHNA and CDR2 YSLEER. Trimming cost V 0 bases and J 7 bases, with 9 bases left between them. The CDR3 consists of 14 residues. CDR3 loop: CASSQDGGGGELFF. The CDR3 DNA follows: TGCGCCAGCAGCCAAGATGGGGGCGGCGGGGAGCTGTTTTTT.

The chain joins TRBV25-1 to TRBJ1-6; maybe TRBD1 (5 bases). With 5 bases removed from V and 10 bases from J, the gap between germline ends came to 12 bases. The CDR3 loop spans 13 amino acids. Germline V gives CDR1 MGHDK, CDR2 SYGVNS. CDR3 nucleotide sequence: TGTGCCAGCAGTTCGATCCAGGGCTCACCCCTCCACTTT. This gives the protein CASSSIQGSPLHF.

A few counts support this clone. The chain is built from TRBV29-1 and TRBJ1-4; perhaps TRBD1 as D (6 bases). The CDR3 loop spans 13 amino acids. Trimming cost V 4 bases and J 12 bases, with 18 bases left between them. Germline V lookup: CDR1 SQVTM, CDR2 ANQGSEA. The CDR3 loop is CSVVANQGKELFF. The DNA for the CDR3 is TGCAGCGTTGTCGCCAATCAGGGGAAGGAACTGTTTTTT.

The DNA for the CDR3 is TGTGCCAGCTCAGGGTCAGGGGGCCTGCTTGCAGCTTTCTTT. Its protein product is CASSGSGGLLAAFF. J is TRBJ1-1 and V is TRBV18; 8 nucleotides match TRBD1. Losses at the gene ends were 5 bases for V and 10 bases for J; bases not matched to a gene: 12. Germline V CDR1 and CDR2: KGHSH, LQKENI. This CDR3 has 14 amino acids. The whole variable domain, filled in from reference TRBV18 and TRBJ1-1, reads NAGVMQNPRHLVRRRGQEARLRCSPMKGHSHVYWYRQLPEEGLKFMVYLQKENIIDESGMPKERFSAEFPKEGPSILRIQQVVRGDSAAYFCASSGSGGLLAAFFGQGTRLTVV.

This clone was seen just once. The chain recombines TRBV29-1 with TRBJ1-4; D gene unclear. The CDR3 loop spans 13 amino acids. CDR1 SQVTM and CDR2 ANQGSEA come from the germline V gene. V was clipped by 3 bases and J by 8 bases, with 13 bases between them. The CDR3 nucleotides read TGCAGCGTTGATCGCGGGATGGGAGAAAAACTGTTTTTT. Protein product: CSVDRGMGEKLFF.

This clone was recorded a few times. This sequence joins TRBV4-3 and TRBJ1-1; D is unresolved. Trimming cost V 1 base and J 4 bases, with 7 bases left between them. The length of the CDR3 is 13 residues. The germline V gene encodes CDR1 LGHNA and CDR2 YSLEER. The CDR3 region has the DNA TGCGCCAGCAGCCAAGTCTCGGGCACTGAAGCTTTCTTT. This translates into CASSQVSGTEAFF.

This chain links TRBV18 with TRBJ2-7; D remains unclear. Trimming shortened V by 2 bases and J by 3 bases, and 8 bases separated the two germline ends. From germline, CDR1 is KGHSH and CDR2 LQKENI. CDR3 length: 13 residues. CDR3: CASSPLGSYEQYF. The CDR3 nucleotides are TGTGCCAGCTCACCATTGGGCAGCTACGAGCAGTACTTC.